A single sample gave rise to the 24 T cell receptor beta chains below, sequenced in a study of cytomegalovirus exposure and HLA in healthy donors. A multiplex PCR was run with 60 Vbeta primers and 13 Jbeta primers. TCRdb's copy holds only in-frame clones and misses some; the assay was immunoSEQ multiplex PCR. Of 150,000 to 200,000 clones listed, around 77% are singletons. Sequencing was carried out using PBMCs. The receptor source for this set is a woman in her thirties in good health and CMV-seronegative.

This clone was seen a handful of times. This chain joins TRBV7-2 and TRBJ1-2; D gene unclear. The V gene's germline CDR1 is SGHTA and CDR2 FQGNSA. The CDR3 totals 15 residues. V shed 3 bases and J shed 5 bases, with 16 bases lying between them. For the CDR3, the DNA is TGTGCCAGCAGCTTCTATGGCGGGTCGGATTATGGCTACACCTTC. Translation gives CASSFYGGSDYGYTF. Supplemented by reference TRBV7-2 and TRBJ1-2, the full variable domain reads GAGVSQSPSNKVTEKGKDVELRCDPISGHTALYWYRQSLGQGLEFLIYFQGNSAPDKSGLPSDRFSAERTGGSVSTLTIQRTQQEDSAVYLCASSFYGGSDYGYTFGSGTRLTVV.

The rearrangement uses TRBV2 and TRBJ2-6; 9 nucleotides match TRBD1. The V segment lost 1 base and the J segment 4 bases; nucleotides outside the gene matches: 8. The germline V gene has CDR1 SNHLY and CDR2 FYNNEI. The CDR3 is made up of 18 amino acids. The CDR3 coding sequence is TGTGCCAGCAGTGAAGGGGACAGGGCTCTCCCCGGGGCCAACGTCCTGACTTTC. Encoded protein: CASSEGDRALPGANVLTF.

The chain carries TRBV5-1 and TRBJ2-7, with 12 bases fitting TRBD1. The CDR3 consists of 15 residues. V shed 3 bases and J 6 bases; nucleotides not matched to a gene: 7. The germline V gene encodes CDR1 SGHRS and CDR2 YFSETQ. The CDR3 nucleotides are TGCGCCAGCAGCTGGGACAGGGGGCTGCTTGGCGAGCAGTACTTC. Translated: CASSWDRGLLGEQYF.

The rearrangement uses TRBV9 and TRBJ2-7; no clear D gene. The CDR3 extends over 12 amino acids. Germline CDR1 is SGDLS and CDR2 is YYNGEE. The ends were cut back, 3 bases at V and 12 bases at J, with 16 bases in the middle. CDR3 region: CASSGAGLPLYF. The CDR3 DNA sequence: TGTGCCAGCAGCGGCGCAGGCCTCCCCCTGTACTTC.

The gene calls are TRBV18 and TRBJ2-1, with D possibly matching TRBD1 (6 bases). CDR1 is KGHSH and CDR2 is LQKENI in the germline V gene. Trimming took off 6 bases at V and 4 bases at J, with 10 bases between the two ends. The CDR3 consists of 13 residues. CDR3 sequence: CASSPDRYNEQFF. CDR3 nucleotides: TGTGCCAGCTCCCCGGACAGATACAATGAGCAGTTCTTC. The entire variable domain, with the rest obtained from reference TRBV18 and TRBJ2-1, is as follows: NAGVMQNPRHLVRRRGQEARLRCSPMKGHSHVYWYRQLPEEGLKFMVYLQKENIIDESGMPKERFSAEFPKEGPSILRIQQVVRGDSAAYFCASSPDRYNEQFFGPGTRLTVL.

The V call is TRBV28, the J call TRBJ1-1; D is unclear. V was cut by 7 bases and J by 1 base, with 10 bases left in between. Germline V CDR1 and CDR2: MDHEN, SYDVKM. The CDR3 totals 13 residues. The CDR3 DNA is TGTGCCAGCATCGAGGCTTCGAACACTGAAGCTTTCTTT. The encoded protein is CASIEASNTEAFF.

J is TRBJ2-1 and V is TRBV2; D perhaps matches TRBD2 (5 bases). The CDR3 runs 14 residues. CDR1 and CDR2 (germline): SNHLY, FYNNEI. Trimming shortened V by 8 bases and J by 10 bases, and 21 bases separated the two germline ends. In DNA, the CDR3 is TGTGCCAGCTCTGCTAAAATTAGCGTTTGGGAGCAGTTCTTC. This gives the protein CASSAKISVWEQFF. The entire variable domain, with the rest obtained from reference TRBV2 and TRBJ2-1, is as follows: EPEVTQTPSHQVTQMGQEVILRCVPISNHLYFYWYRQILGQKVEFLVSFYNNEISEKSEIFDDQFSVERPDGSNFTLKIRSTKLEDSAMYFCASSAKISVWEQFFGPGTRLTVL.

The chain couples TRBV9 to TRBJ2-3; 13 bases are a match to TRBD2. The junction had 6 bases not matched to a gene; V was cut back by 3 bases and J by 5 bases. Germline CDR1 is SGDLS and CDR2 is YYNGEE. This CDR3 spans 16 amino acids. The CDR3, as DNA: TGTGCCAGCAGCGCAGGACTAGCGGGAGATGAAGATACGCAGTATTTT. Protein product: CASSAGLAGDEDTQYF.

This clone turned up a few times. J is TRBJ1-1 and V is TRBV4-3; D not resolved. V was trimmed by 0 bases and J by 5 bases, leaving 10 bases between them. The CDR3 is made up of 14 amino acids. Germline assignment: CDR1 LGHNA and CDR2 YSLEER. The CDR3 DNA reads as TGCGCCAGCAGCCAAGATAGAGGAGGGACTGAAGCTTTCTTT. Amino acid sequence: CASSQDRGGTEAFF.

The V and J genes are TRBV6-5 and TRBJ2-7; 7 nucleotides match TRBD1. Germline-derived CDR1 and CDR2 are MNHEY and SVGAGI. The CDR3 is 14 amino acids. Losses at the gene ends were 4 bases for V and 0 bases for J; bases not matched to a gene: 3. The CDR3 coding sequence is TGTGCCAGCAGTTCCTGGGACAGCTCCTACGAGCAGTACTTC. Translation gives CASSSWDSSYEQYF.

The chain recombines TRBV7-6 with TRBJ2-7; 13 bases line up with TRBD2. After removal of 5 bases from V and 7 bases from J, the junction contained 11 bases not matched to a gene. Germline V gene data show CDR1 as SGHVS and CDR2 as FNYEAQ. The CDR3 has 16 amino acids. The CDR3 bases are TGTGCCAGCAGCCCCGGGCCGGGACTAGCGGGGTGGGAGCAGTACTTC. Translating gives CASSPGPGLAGWEQYF.

A remark on this clone: A junction boundary mismatches the germline segment, possibly from a read error. The chain employs TRBV29-1 and TRBJ2-5; 7 bases line up with TRBD2. The CDR3 extends over 14 amino acids. Per germline, CDR1 SQVTM and CDR2 ANQGSEA. The CDR3 spells CSVDGPGGRVGRDF. DNA of the CDR3: TGCAGCGTTGATGGGCCCGGGGGGAGGGTGGGGAGGGACTTC.

The rearrangement joins TRBV5-1 to TRBJ2-5, with 11 bases identical to TRBD1. The V and J ends lost 4 bases and 2 bases, in that order; junction bases with no gene match: 7. CDR1 and CDR2 (germline): SGHRS, YFSETQ. The length of the CDR3 is 16 residues. The CDR3 reads CASSKGTGGGQETQYF. Written as DNA, the CDR3 is TGCGCCAGCAGCAAGGGGACAGGGGGGGGACAAGAGACCCAGTACTTC.

The rearrangement joins TRBV27 to TRBJ1-2, with a tentative D call TRBD1 (6 bases). CDR1 is MNHEY and CDR2 is SMNVEV in the germline V gene (reference sequence). V lost 6 bases and J 2 bases, leaving 13 bases between the germline ends. This CDR3 is 14 amino acids long. This CDR3 is CASSPQGPNYGYTF. In DNA, the CDR3 is TGTGCCAGCAGCCCACAGGGCCCCAACTATGGCTACACCTTC.

The chain is built from TRBV2 and TRBJ2-1, with TRBD2 matching over 7 bases. The CDR3 consists of 14 residues. Germline CDR1 and CDR2: SNHLY and FYNNEI. V lost 3 bases to trimming and J lost 4 bases; unmatched junction nucleotides: 3. The CDR3 DNA is TGTGCCAGCAGTGACTCGGGGGGATACAATGAGCAGTTCTTC. Its protein is CASSDSGGYNEQFF.

The chain links TRBV6-1 to TRBJ1-1, with a tentative D call TRBD1 (6 bases). This CDR3 is built from 14 residues. V gave up 4 bases and J gave up 2 bases, with 11 bases separating them. The germline CDR1 and CDR2 sequences are MNHNS and SASEGT. This CDR3 is CASSVVGGNTEAFF. The CDR3 DNA reads as TGTGCCAGCAGTGTAGTAGGGGGAAACACTGAAGCTTTCTTT.

The V call is TRBV19, the J call TRBJ1-3; D call uncertain. The V gene's germline CDR1 is LNHDA and CDR2 SQIVND (reference sequence). The CDR3 covers 15 residues. V was cut by 5 bases and J by 0 bases, with 11 bases left in between. In DNA form, the CDR3 reads TGTGCCAGTAGTGACTCTACGGACTCTGGAAACACCATATATTTT. Translated: CASSDSTDSGNTIYF. Together with reference TRBV19 and TRBJ1-3, the CDR3 gives the full variable domain: DGGITQSPKYLFRKEGQNVTLSCEQNLNHDAMYWYRQDPGQGLRLIYYSQIVNDFQKGDIAEGYSVSREKKESFPLTVTSAQKNPTAFYLCASSDSTDSGNTIYFGEGSWLTVV.

The sample holds one count of this clone. The sample has other DNA sequences that encode this CDR3 too. V is TRBV18 and J is TRBJ1-5; D is possibly TRBD1 (5 bases). V lost 4 bases and J lost 6, with 13 bases in between. Germline V lookup: CDR1 KGHSH, CDR2 LQKENI. The CDR3 has 14 residues. The CDR3 nucleotides read TGTGCCAGCTCACGGGGGGATCGGGGTCAGCCCCAGCATTTT. It codes for CASSRGDRGQPQHF. The variable domain in full, completed from reference TRBV18 and TRBJ1-5, reads NAGVMQNPRHLVRRRGQEARLRCSPMKGHSHVYWYRQLPEEGLKFMVYLQKENIIDESGMPKERFSAEFPKEGPSILRIQQVVRGDSAAYFCASSRGDRGQPQHFGDGTRLSIL.

The V call is TRBV4-3, the J call TRBJ1-2; 11 nucleotides agree with TRBD1. Per germline, CDR1 LGHNA and CDR2 YSLEER. This CDR3 region has 16 residues. V lost 0 bases and J lost 8; bases outside the gene matches: 8. The CDR3 region is CASSQDGGTGGLGYTF. The CDR3 DNA reads TGCGCCAGCAGCCAAGATGGTGGGACAGGGGGTCTGGGCTACACCTTC.

This clone occurred a few times. The DNA for the CDR3 is TGTGCCATCAGTGGGGAGGGCCCGGGCTACACCTTC. Translated: CAISGEGPGYTF. V gene TRBV10-3 combines with J gene TRBJ1-2, with no clear D. The length of the CDR3 is 12 residues. The V gene's germline CDR1 is ENHRY and CDR2 SYGVKD. Trimming took 4 bases from V and 8 from J, leaving 11 bases between them.

This chain uses TRBV18 with TRBJ1-1; 9 bases agree with TRBD1. The germline gives CDR1 KGHSH, CDR2 LQKENI. Trimming cost V 2 bases and J 11 bases; bases outside gene matches: 6. This CDR3 contains 13 residues. The CDR3 region is CASSPGTGYVAFF. The DNA for the CDR3 is TGTGCCAGCTCACCAGGGACAGGGTATGTGGCTTTCTTT.

This clone was picked up a small number of times. The junction differs from germline at one of its ends, possibly a read error. The J gene is TRBJ2-5, the V gene TRBV7-9, with TRBD2 matching 8 bases. The CDR3 totals 14 residues. Looked up from germline, CDR1 is SEHNR and CDR2 is FQNEAQ (reference sequence). The CDR3 coding sequence is TGTTCCAGCAGCTTAGTCTCTAGCGGGGAGACCCAGTACTTC. Protein: CSSSLVSSGETQYF.

This rearrangement joins TRBV7-2 to TRBJ1-6, with D maybe TRBD1 (6 bases). The V and J ends lost 2 bases and 13 bases respectively, with 15 bases between them. Germline V gene lookup returns CDR1 SGHTA and CDR2 FQGNSA. The CDR3 consists of 14 residues. The CDR3 sequence: CASSLPTGSLPLHF. DNA of the CDR3: TGTGCCAGCAGCTTACCGACAGGTTCCTTGCCCCTCCACTTT.

This clone was seen a handful of times. The J gene is TRBJ1-2, the V gene TRBV15; D is unclear. CDR3 length: 14 residues. In germline, CDR1 is LNHNV, CDR2 YYDKDF (reference sequence). V dropped 5 bases and J dropped 4 bases, with 14 bases sitting between them. CDR3 sequence reads: CATSAIRGSYGYTF. The CDR3, as DNA: TGTGCCACCAGCGCCATTCGGGGATCCTATGGCTACACCTTC.